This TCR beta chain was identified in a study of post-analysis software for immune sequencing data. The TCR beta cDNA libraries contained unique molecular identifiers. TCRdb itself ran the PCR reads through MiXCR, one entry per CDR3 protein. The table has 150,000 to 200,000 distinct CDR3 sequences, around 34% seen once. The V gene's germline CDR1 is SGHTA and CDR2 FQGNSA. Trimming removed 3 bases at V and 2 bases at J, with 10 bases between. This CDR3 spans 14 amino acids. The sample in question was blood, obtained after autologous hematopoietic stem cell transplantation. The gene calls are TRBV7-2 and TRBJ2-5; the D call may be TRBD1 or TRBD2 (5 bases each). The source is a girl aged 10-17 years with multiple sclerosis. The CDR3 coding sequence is TGTGCCAGCAGCTTTATTGGGGGACAAGAGACCCAGTACTTC. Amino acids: CASSFIGGQETQYF.